The 8 T cell receptor beta chains given below trace back to one sample, sequenced in a study of T-cell reconstitution after alpha-beta-depleted transplantation in children. The TCRbeta library was prepared with unique molecular identifiers. TCRdb re-derived calls from the PCR reads in MiXCR, one entry per CDR3 protein. Of about 110,000 distinct CDR3 sequences detected, 20% to 25% appear once; the ten largest clones hold over 9.5%. The sample was PBMCs, mostly from graft donor cells, taken 180 days after TCRalphabeta/CD19-depleted stem cell transplant. All receptors derive from a male patient under 10 years old who had a stem cell transplant for chronic granulomatous disease, so the T cells may come from the graft donor.

The genes are TRBV12-3 or TRBV12-4 and TRBJ1-4, with D tentatively TRBD1 (6 bases). V lost 4 bases and J lost 2, with 11 bases in between. The CDR3 length is 15 residues. CDR3 DNA sequence: TGTGCCAGCAGTTACAGGGTTTCGACTAATGAAAAACTGTTTTTT. The encoded protein is CASSYRVSTNEKLFF.

Comments on this clonotype: Just one base apart from a much larger clone, this may be a read error. The chain joins TRBV6-1 to TRBJ2-1; 10 nucleotides align to TRBD2. The germline CDR1 and CDR2 sequences are MNHNS and SASEGT. The CDR3 length is 16 residues. CDR3 nucleotides: TGTGCCAGCAGTAGCCTTCCTAGCGGGGGATACACTGAGCAGTTCTTC. Its translation: CASSSLPSGGYTEQFF.

This rearrangement joins TRBV7-9 to TRBJ2-3; 7 bases agree with TRBD1. Germline V gene lookup returns CDR1 SEHNR and CDR2 FQNEAQ (reference sequence). This CDR3 contains 15 residues. V lost 4 bases, J lost 7 bases, and 11 bases stayed unmatched. The CDR3 DNA follows: TGTGCCAGCAGCTCAAGACAGGGACCCGGGAATACGCAGTATTTT. Protein sequence: CASSSRQGPGNTQYF.

This clonotype was detected ten times or more. This chain joins TRBV12-3 or TRBV12-4 and TRBJ2-7; D gene ambiguous. The length of the CDR3 is 13 residues. V was shortened by 8 bases and J by 3 bases, with 14 bases between the two germline ends. CDR3 residues: CASGPGLNYEQYF. The CDR3 nucleotides read TGTGCCAGCGGCCCCGGGCTAAACTACGAGCAGTACTTC.

The CDR3 coding sequence is TGTGCCACGGGACAGCTTAGCGGAACAATGTACGAGCAGTACTTC. It codes for CATGQLSGTMYEQYF. The gene calls are TRBV25-1 and TRBJ2-7; TRBD1 is a possible D gene (7 bases). Trimming stripped 10 bases from V and 4 bases from J, with 23 bases between. CDR1 is MGHDK and CDR2 is SYGVNS in the germline V gene. The CDR3 consists of 15 residues.

There are many counts of this clonotype. The chain carries TRBV12-3 or TRBV12-4 and TRBJ2-1; 10 positions agree with TRBD1. The CDR3 extends over 15 amino acids. Trimming at V came to 6 bases and at J to 7 bases, leaving 9 bases not matched to a gene. The CDR3 here is CASRSGTGVRNEQFF. Written as DNA, the CDR3 is TGTGCCAGCAGGTCCGGGACAGGGGTACGGAATGAGCAGTTCTTC.

The J gene is TRBJ1-1, the V gene TRBV5-1; D might be TRBD1 (5 bases). The CDR3 runs to 14 residues. Germline values: CDR1 SGHRS, CDR2 YFSETQ. V was pared by 4 bases and J by 4 bases, with 14 bases between. CDR3 in DNA: TGCGCCAGCAGCGCACAACTGGGGGGCACTGAAGCTTTCTTT. Encoded protein: CASSAQLGGTEAFF.

Only a few counts were recorded for this clonotype. The genes are TRBV5-1 and TRBJ2-7, with 8 bases matching TRBD2. From germline, CDR1 is SGHRS and CDR2 YFSETQ. V lost 4 bases and J lost 6; bases outside the gene matches: 9. This CDR3 region has 14 residues. CDR3 loop: CASSDSGMGAEQYF. The CDR3 DNA reads as TGCGCCAGCAGCGATAGCGGGATGGGTGCCGAGCAGTACTTC.